Each of the 13 T cell receptor beta chains below was sequenced from the same sample in a study of CD8 T cells in ankylosing spondylitis. Study conclusions and caveats: A TCR beta motif of about 8 highly homologous variants appeared characteristic of ankylosing spondylitis blood.

The antigens of these receptors remain unknown. TCRdb re-analysed the 5' RACE reads in MiXCR, keeping a single row per CDR3 protein. The top ten hold about 14% of the sample, which has 350,000 or so distinct CDR3 sequences, less than 9.5% seen once. The sample was blood, either unsorted or a sorted T cell fraction (not recorded which). The receptors stem from a male donor with ankylosing spondylitis.

V usage is TRBV20-1 and J usage is TRBJ1-6; D gene uncertain. The V and J ends lost 6 bases and 4 bases respectively, with 16 bases between them. The germline V gene encodes CDR1 DFQATT and CDR2 SNEGSKA (reference sequence). The CDR3 contains 15 residues. The CDR3 sequence is CSAEPLAAYNSPLHF. CDR3 bases: TGCAGTGCCGAACCCCTGGCCGCTTATAATTCACCCCTCCACTTT.

The table lists this clonotype with a few counts. The V and J genes are TRBV12-3 or TRBV12-4 and TRBJ2-2; 7 nucleotides line up with TRBD2. The CDR3 is made up of 15 amino acids. Losses at the gene ends were 7 bases for V and 2 bases for J; bases not matched to a gene: 7. CDR3 amino acids: CASIPGTTNTGELFF. In nucleotides, the CDR3 is TGTGCCAGCATCCCCGGGACTACCAACACCGGGGAGCTGTTTTTT.

Many counts were recorded for this clonotype. The gene calls are TRBV10-3 and TRBJ1-5; D gene ambiguous. Trimming shortened V by 4 bases and J by 2 bases, and 12 bases separated the two germline ends. CDR1 ENHRY and CDR2 SYGVKD come from the germline V gene. The CDR3 is made up of 15 amino acids. DNA for the CDR3: TGTGCCATCAGTGCAGGAGGGAGTGGCAATCAGCCCCAGCATTTT. As protein: CAISAGGSGNQPQHF.

The table lists this clonotype with a few counts. This chain uses TRBV20-1 with TRBJ1-5; TRBD1 agrees at 8 bases. CDR3 length: 17 amino acids. Losses at the gene ends were 2 bases for V and 0 bases for J; bases not matched to a gene: 9. Looked up from germline, CDR1 is DFQATT and CDR2 is SNEGSKA (reference sequence). The CDR3 here is CSARIGQGPYSNQPQHF. The CDR3 DNA reads as TGCAGTGCTAGAATCGGACAGGGTCCATATAGCAATCAGCCCCAGCATTTT.

This clonotype was found many times. The chain has TRBV20-1 and TRBJ2-7, with D maybe TRBD2 (5 bases). The CDR3 length is 15 residues. V was shortened by 0 bases and J by 0 bases, with 12 bases between the two germline ends. Germline loops: CDR1 DFQATT, CDR2 SNEGSKA (reference sequence). The CDR3 sequence: CSARDAGKLSYEQYF. For the CDR3, the DNA is TGCAGTGCTAGAGATGCCGGGAAGCTCTCCTACGAGCAGTACTTC.

The chain couples TRBV14 to TRBJ2-1; 11 nucleotides match TRBD2. The CDR3 is 15 residues long. V was pared by 6 bases and J by 4 bases, with 5 bases of the junction left unmatched. Germline V gene sequence: CDR1 SGHDN, CDR2 FVKESK. The CDR3 loop reads CASSPPSGRYNEQFF. The CDR3 bases are TGTGCCAGCAGTCCCCCTAGCGGGAGGTACAATGAGCAGTTCTTC. Full variable domain (missing parts from reference TRBV14 and TRBJ2-1): EAGVTQFPSHSVIEKGQTVTLRCDPISGHDNLYWYRRVMGKEIKFLLHFVKESKQDESGMPNNRFLAERTGGTYSTLKVQPAELEDSGVYFCASSPPSGRYNEQFFGPGTRLTVL.

This clonotype was detected a few times. This chain joins TRBV28 and TRBJ1-6; no reliable D call. Germline V gene data show CDR1 as MDHEN and CDR2 as SYDVKM. CDR3 length: 16 residues. The V gene lost 5 bases and the J gene lost 3 bases, with 14 bases spanning the gap. The CDR3 DNA follows: TGTGCCAGCAGTCCTCGGACGGCGGGCTATAATTCACCCCTCCACTTT. This gives the protein CASSPRTAGYNSPLHF. Filled out from reference TRBV28 and TRBJ1-6, the complete variable domain reads DVKVTQSSRYLVKRTGEKVFLECVQDMDHENMFWYRQDPGLGLRLIYFSYDVKMKEKGDIPEGYSVSREKKERFSLILESASTNQTSMYLCASSPRTAGYNSPLHFGNGTRLTVT.

Only a few counts were recorded for this clonotype. The rearrangement uses TRBV27 and TRBJ2-7; 9 bases map to TRBD1. V was pared by 8 bases and J by 2 bases, with 10 bases of the junction left unmatched. Looked up from germline, CDR1 is MNHEY and CDR2 is SMNVEV (reference sequence). The CDR3 length is 15 residues. CDR3 sequence (DNA): TGTGCCAGCCGAAGACAGGGGGTTGGTGCCTACGAGCAGTACTTC. It translates to CASRRQGVGAYEQYF.

This clonotype was detected many times. V gene TRBV6-2 or TRBV6-3 combines with J gene TRBJ1-1; weak D call: TRBD1 (5 bases). Germline V lookup: CDR1 MNHEY, CDR2 SVGEGT. The CDR3 has 15 amino acids. Trimming removed 4 bases at V and 5 bases at J, with 17 bases between. In nucleotides, the CDR3 is TGTGCCAGCAGTTTCCCACCAGGGCGGTGGACTGAAGCTTTCTTT. Protein product: CASSFPPGRWTEAFF.

This clonotype has more than one count but fewer than ten. The chain recombines TRBV4-1 with TRBJ1-5; D might be TRBD1 (6 bases). The length of the CDR3 is 18 residues. Looked up from germline, CDR1 is MGHRA and CDR2 is YSYEKL. Trimming removed 1 base from V and 2 bases from J, with 18 bases in between. CDR3 sequence (DNA): TGCGCCAGCAGCCAAGTGGGACGCGTGGGGGGCGGCAATCAGCCCCAGCATTTT. It translates to CASSQVGRVGGGNQPQHF.

This chain links TRBV20-1 with TRBJ2-3; D not resolved. This CDR3 region has 11 residues. Germline V gives CDR1 DFQATT, CDR2 SNEGSKA (reference sequence). CDR3 amino acids: CSLTTTDTQYF. CDR3 DNA sequence: TGCAGCCTAACAACCACAGATACGCAGTATTTT.

This chain joins TRBV12-3 or TRBV12-4 and TRBJ2-3, with D possibly matching TRBD1 (6 bases). The CDR3 is 14 residues long. V was clipped by 3 bases and J by 4 bases, with 11 bases between them. The CDR3, as DNA: TGTGCCAGCAGTTTGAACAGGGAGTCAGATACGCAGTATTTT. This codes for CASSLNRESDTQYF.

The rearrangement links TRBV12-3 or TRBV12-4 to TRBJ2-1; 8 nucleotides line up with TRBD2. Germline trimming cut 4 bases from V and 7 bases from J; bases unmatched to any gene: 12. The CDR3 consists of 16 residues. Written as DNA, the CDR3 is TGTGCCAGCAGTTCCTTCGGTCGGGGGGGGACAAATGAGCAGTTCTTC. The encoded protein is CASSSFGRGGTNEQFF.